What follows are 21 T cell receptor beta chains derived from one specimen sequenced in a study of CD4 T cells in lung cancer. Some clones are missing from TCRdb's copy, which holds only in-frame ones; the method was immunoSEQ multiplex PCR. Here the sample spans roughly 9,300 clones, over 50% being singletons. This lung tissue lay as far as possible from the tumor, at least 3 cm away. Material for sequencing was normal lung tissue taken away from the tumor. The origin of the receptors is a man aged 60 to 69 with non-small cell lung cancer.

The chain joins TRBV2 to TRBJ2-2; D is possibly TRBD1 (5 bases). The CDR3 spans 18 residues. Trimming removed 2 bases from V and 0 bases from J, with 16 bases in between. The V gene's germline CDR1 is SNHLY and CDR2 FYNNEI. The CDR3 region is CASSESFLVTANTGELFF. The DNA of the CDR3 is TGTGCCAGCAGTGAATCCTTTTTAGTGACAGCGAACACCGGGGAGCTGTTTTTT.

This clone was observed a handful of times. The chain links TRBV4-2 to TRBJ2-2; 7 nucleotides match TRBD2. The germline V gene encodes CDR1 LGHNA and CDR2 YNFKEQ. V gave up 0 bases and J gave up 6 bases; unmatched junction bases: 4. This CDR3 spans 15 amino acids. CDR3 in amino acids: CASSQDQLASGELFF. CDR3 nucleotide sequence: TGTGCCAGCAGCCAAGATCAACTAGCGTCCGGGGAGCTGTTTTTT.

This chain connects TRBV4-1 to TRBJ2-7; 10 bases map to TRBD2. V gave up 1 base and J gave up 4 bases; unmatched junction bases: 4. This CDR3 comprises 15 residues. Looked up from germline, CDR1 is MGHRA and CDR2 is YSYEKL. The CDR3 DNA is TGCGCCAGCAGCCAAGGTACAGCGGGAGGGTACGAGCAGTACTTC. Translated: CASSQGTAGGYEQYF.

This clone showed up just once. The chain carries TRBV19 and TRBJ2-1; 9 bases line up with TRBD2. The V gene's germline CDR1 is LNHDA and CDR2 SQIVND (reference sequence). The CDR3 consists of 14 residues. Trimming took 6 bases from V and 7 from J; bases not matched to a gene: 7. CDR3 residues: CASSSLAGKNEQFF. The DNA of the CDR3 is TGTGCCAGTAGCTCACTAGCGGGCAAAAATGAGCAGTTCTTC.

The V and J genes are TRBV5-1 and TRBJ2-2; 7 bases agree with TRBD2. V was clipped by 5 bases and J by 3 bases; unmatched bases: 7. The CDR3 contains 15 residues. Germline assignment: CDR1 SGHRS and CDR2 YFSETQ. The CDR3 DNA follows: TGCGCCAGCAGGGGCGGGAGCGTCGACACCGGGGAGCTGTTTTTT. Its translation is CASRGGSVDTGELFF.

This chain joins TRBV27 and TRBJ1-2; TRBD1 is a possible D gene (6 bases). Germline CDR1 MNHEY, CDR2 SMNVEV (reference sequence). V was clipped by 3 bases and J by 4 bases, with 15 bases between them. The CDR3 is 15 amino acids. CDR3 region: CASSLFSTGRYGYTF. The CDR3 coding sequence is TGTGCCAGCAGTTTGTTTTCCACAGGGCGCTATGGCTACACCTTC.

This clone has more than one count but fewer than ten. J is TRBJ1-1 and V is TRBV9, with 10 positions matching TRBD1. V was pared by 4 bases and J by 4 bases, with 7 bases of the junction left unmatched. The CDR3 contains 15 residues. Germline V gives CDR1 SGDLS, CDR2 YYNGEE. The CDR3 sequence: CASSPRQGAGTEAFF. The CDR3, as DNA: TGTGCCAGCAGCCCCCGACAGGGGGCTGGCACTGAAGCTTTCTTT.

The CDR3 DNA follows: TGTGCCAGCGGGACAGGGGGTAATTCACCCCTCCACTTT. This codes for CASGTGGNSPLHF. The chain joins TRBV9 to TRBJ1-6, with 11 bases lining up with TRBD1. With V trimmed by 7 bases and J by 6 bases, 0 bases remained unmatched. CDR1 and CDR2 (germline): SGDLS, YYNGEE. The length of the CDR3 is 13 residues.

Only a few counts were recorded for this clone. In DNA form, the CDR3 reads TGTGCCAGTAGTATGGGACAGTATCCTAACTATGGCTACACCTTC. As protein: CASSMGQYPNYGYTF. This sequence joins TRBV19 and TRBJ1-2; 7 nucleotides agree with TRBD1. V dropped 3 bases and J dropped 0; count of bases not matched to a gene: 4. This CDR3 region has 15 residues. Germline assignment: CDR1 LNHDA and CDR2 SQIVND (reference sequence).

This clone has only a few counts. CDR3 in amino acids: CASRRYQGQPQHF. For the CDR3, the DNA is TGTGCCAGCAGGCGATATCAGGGTCAGCCCCAGCATTTT. The genes are TRBV27 and TRBJ1-5; tentative D call: TRBD1 (5 bases). In germline, CDR1 is MNHEY, CDR2 SMNVEV (reference sequence). V was pared by 6 bases and J by 6 bases, with 12 bases between. CDR3 length: 13 residues.

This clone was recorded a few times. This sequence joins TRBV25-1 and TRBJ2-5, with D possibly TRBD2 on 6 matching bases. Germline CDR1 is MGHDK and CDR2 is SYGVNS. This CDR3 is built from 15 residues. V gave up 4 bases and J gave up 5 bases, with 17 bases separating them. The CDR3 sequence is CASSGAGSLRETQYF. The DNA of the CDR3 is TGTGCCAGCAGTGGAGCCGGGAGCCTTAGGGAGACCCAGTACTTC. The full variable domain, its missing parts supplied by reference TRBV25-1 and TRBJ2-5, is EADIYQTPRYLVIGTGKKITLECSQTMGHDKMYWYQQDPGMELHLIHYSYGVNSTEKGDLSSESTVSRIRTEHFPLTLESARPSHTSQYLCASSGAGSLRETQYFGPGTRLLVL.

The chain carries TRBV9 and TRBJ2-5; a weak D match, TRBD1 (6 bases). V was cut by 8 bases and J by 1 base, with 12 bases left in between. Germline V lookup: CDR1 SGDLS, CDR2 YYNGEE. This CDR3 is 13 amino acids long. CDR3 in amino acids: CASKKDSQETQYF. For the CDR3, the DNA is TGTGCCAGTAAAAAGGACAGCCAAGAGACCCAGTACTTC.

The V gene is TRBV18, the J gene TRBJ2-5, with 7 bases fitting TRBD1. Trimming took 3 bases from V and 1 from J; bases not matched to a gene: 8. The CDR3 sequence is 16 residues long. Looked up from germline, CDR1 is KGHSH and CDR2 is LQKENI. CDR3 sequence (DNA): TGTGCCAGCTCACCCAATTCGGGACAGATCCAAGAGACCCAGTACTTC. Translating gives CASSPNSGQIQETQYF. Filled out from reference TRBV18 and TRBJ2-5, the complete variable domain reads NAGVMQNPRHLVRRRGQEARLRCSPMKGHSHVYWYRQLPEEGLKFMVYLQKENIIDESGMPKERFSAEFPKEGPSILRIQQVVRGDSAAYFCASSPNSGQIQETQYFGPGTRLLVL.

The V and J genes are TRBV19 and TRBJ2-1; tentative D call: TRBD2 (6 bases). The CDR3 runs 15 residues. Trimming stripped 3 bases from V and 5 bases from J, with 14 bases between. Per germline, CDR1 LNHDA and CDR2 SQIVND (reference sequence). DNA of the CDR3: TGTGCCAGTAGTATCCGGGACTCACAAAACAATGAGCAGTTCTTC. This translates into CASSIRDSQNNEQFF.

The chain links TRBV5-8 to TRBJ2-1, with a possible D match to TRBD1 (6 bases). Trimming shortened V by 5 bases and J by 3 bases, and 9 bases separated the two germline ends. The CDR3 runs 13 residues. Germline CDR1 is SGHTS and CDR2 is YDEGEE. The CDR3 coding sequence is TGTGCCAGCAGTCCGACAGGCTACAATGAGCAGTTCTTC. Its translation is CASSPTGYNEQFF.

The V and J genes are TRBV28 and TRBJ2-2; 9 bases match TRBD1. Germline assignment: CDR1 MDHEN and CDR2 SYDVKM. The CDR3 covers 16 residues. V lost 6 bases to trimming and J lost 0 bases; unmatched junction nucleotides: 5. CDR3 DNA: TGTGCCAGCAGAAGTCGGGACAGGGCGAACACCGGGGAGCTGTTTTTT. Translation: CASRSRDRANTGELFF.

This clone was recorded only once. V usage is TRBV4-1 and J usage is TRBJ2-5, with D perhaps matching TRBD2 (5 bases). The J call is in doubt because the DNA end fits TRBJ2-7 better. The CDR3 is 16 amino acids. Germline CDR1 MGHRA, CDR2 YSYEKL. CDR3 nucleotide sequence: TGCGCCAGCAGCCAAGGAGGGAGCTGGAGCTCCTACGAGCAGTACTTC. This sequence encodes CASSQGGSWSSYEQYF.

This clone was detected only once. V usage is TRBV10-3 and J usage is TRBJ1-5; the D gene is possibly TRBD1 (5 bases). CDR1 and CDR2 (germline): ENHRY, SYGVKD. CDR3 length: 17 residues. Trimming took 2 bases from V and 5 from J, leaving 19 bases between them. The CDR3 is CAISEAAGYSTDQPQHF. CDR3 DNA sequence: TGTGCCATCAGTGAGGCGGCAGGGTACTCTACCGATCAGCCCCAGCATTTT.

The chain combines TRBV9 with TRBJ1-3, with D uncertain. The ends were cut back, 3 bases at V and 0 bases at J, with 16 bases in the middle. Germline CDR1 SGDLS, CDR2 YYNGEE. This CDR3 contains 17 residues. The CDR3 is CASSASVGGGSGNTIYF. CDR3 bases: TGTGCCAGCAGCGCCTCAGTAGGTGGCGGCTCTGGAAACACCATATATTTT.

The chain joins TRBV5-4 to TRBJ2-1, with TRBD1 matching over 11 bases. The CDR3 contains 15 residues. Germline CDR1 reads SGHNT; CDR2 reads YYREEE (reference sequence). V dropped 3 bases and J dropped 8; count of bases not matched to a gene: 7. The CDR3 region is CASSYRGTGGDEQFF. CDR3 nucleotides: TGTGCCAGCAGCTACAGGGGGACAGGGGGGGATGAGCAGTTCTTC.

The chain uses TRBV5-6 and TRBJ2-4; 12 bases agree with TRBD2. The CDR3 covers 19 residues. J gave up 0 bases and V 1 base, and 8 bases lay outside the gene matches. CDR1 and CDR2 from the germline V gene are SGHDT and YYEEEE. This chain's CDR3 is CASSLLRLAGVGAKNIQYF. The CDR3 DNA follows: TGTGCCAGCAGCTTGCTACGACTAGCGGGAGTTGGAGCCAAAAACATTCAGTACTTC.